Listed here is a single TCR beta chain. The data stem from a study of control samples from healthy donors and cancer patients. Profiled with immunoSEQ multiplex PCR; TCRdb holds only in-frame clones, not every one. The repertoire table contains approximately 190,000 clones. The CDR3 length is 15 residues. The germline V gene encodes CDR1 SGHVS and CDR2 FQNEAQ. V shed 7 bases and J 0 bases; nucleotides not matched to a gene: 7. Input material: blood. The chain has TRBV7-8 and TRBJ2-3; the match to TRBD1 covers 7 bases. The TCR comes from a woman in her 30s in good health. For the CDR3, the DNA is TGTGCCAGCAACCAACGACAGGGAAGCACAGATACGCAGTATTTT. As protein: CASNQRQGSTDTQYF.